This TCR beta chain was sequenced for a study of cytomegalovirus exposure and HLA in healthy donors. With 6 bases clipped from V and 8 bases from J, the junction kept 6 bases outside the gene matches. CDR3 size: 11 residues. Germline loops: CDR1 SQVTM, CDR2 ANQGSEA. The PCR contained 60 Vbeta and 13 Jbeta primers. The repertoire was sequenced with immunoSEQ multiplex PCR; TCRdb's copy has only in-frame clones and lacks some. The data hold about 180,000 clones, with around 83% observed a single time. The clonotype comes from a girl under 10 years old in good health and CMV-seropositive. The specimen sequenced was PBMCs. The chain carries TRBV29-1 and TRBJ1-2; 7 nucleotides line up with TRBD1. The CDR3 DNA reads TGCAGCGTCCAGACAGGGCGAGGCTACACCTTC. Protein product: CSVQTGRGYTF. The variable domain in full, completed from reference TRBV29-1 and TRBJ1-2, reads SAVISQKPSRDICQRGTSLTIQCQVDSQVTMMFWYRQQPGQSLTLIATANQGSEATYESGFVIDKFPISRPNLTFSTLTVSNMSPEDSSIYLCSVQTGRGYTFGSGTRLTVV.